This TCR beta chain was obtained from a study of technical replicates of blood from several donors. The germline V gene has CDR1 ENHRY and CDR2 SYGVKD. After removal of 6 bases from V and 0 bases from J, the junction contained 8 bases not matched to a gene. The CDR3 covers 15 residues. The data were produced by immunoSEQ multiplex PCR, yet TCRdb's version contains in-frame clones alone and is incomplete. The profile shows roughly 90,000 clones, 85% to 95% of them singletons. The source is a human donor in good health. Input material: T cells isolated from PBMCs. The chain combines TRBV10-3 with TRBJ2-7; 7 bases align to TRBD1. CDR3 in amino acids: CAISRDRATSYEQYF. DNA of the CDR3: TGTGCCATCAGCCGAGACAGGGCCACCTCCTACGAGCAGTACTTC.